This T cell receptor (beta chain) appears in the sequencing data of a study of blood T cell repertoires in COVID-19. In the study overall: Some COVID-19 samples were acute and others convalescent; all came from the United States, Italy and Spain. In each case, the material was cDNA or gDNA derived from T cells, B-cell-depleted T cells, or PBMCs.

Per the authors' pipeline: From reference gene primer amplification, estimates of nucleated cell counts were derived. Clones were read by immunoSEQ multiplex PCR, and TCRdb kept only the in-frame ones, dropping some. D and trimming were read from the DNA, whereas the V and J calls and clone size are those reported in that table. The sample has roughly 60,000 clones, around nine tenths seen once. The ends lost 6 bases at V and 7 bases at J; junction bases unmatched: 11. This CDR3 contains 15 residues. Looked up from germline, CDR1 is WNHNN and CDR2 is SYGVQD (reference sequence). The source is a man between 60 and 70 years old with active COVID-19. V is TRBV10-1 and J is TRBJ2-1; the match to TRBD2 covers 8 bases. Sequenced input: peripheral blood. The DNA of the CDR3 is TGCGCCAGCAGCTTAGGGACTAGAAGAGGGAATGAGCAGTTCTTC. This encodes CASSLGTRRGNEQFF.